This TCR beta chain was retrieved from a study of graft-versus-host responses after intestinal transplantation. Study-wide context: Grafts that recipients had were multivisceral, liver-intestinal, or isolated intestinal transplants. Induction using anti-thymocyte globulin, followed by tacrolimus and steroids for approximately 3 years, was given to all recipients.

For this clone: Its antigen is unknown.

The protocol was immunoSEQ multiplex PCR, while the TCRdb copy is restricted to in-frame clones and leaves out a portion. The sample carries roughly 96,000 clones, 90% to 95% recorded once. Whole-study results and caveats: Patients who carried graft-donor T cell macrochimerism also had high graft-versus-host to host-versus-graft clonal ratios in their allografts.

This CDR3 has 15 amino acids. Germline CDR1 reads SGHRS; CDR2 reads YFSETQ. V lost 0 bases to trimming and J lost 3 bases; unmatched junction nucleotides: 3. This rearrangement joins TRBV5-1 to TRBJ2-1; 7 bases align to TRBD2. The source is a human donor who received an intestinal transplant. Source: unstimulated CD8+ T cells sorted from spleen or lymph node cells, taken before intestinal transplant. Written as DNA, the CDR3 is TGCGCCAGCAGCTTGGGTCTAGCGGACTACAATGAGCAGTTCTTC. It specifies CASSLGLADYNEQFF.